The 25 T cell receptor beta chains presented below share a single source sample, sequenced in a study of shared clonotypes between healthy human individuals. Some clones are missing from TCRdb's copy, which holds only in-frame ones; the method was immunoSEQ multiplex PCR. The sample contains over a million clones, about 70% of which appear only once. The material sequenced was memory CD4+ T cells sorted from blood. The sample's subset: CD45RA-negative fraction. The source is a man between 18 and 35 years old in good health.

The V and J genes are TRBV5-1 and TRBJ2-2; 9 positions match TRBD2. Germline V lookup: CDR1 SGHRS, CDR2 YFSETQ. CDR3 size: 16 residues. J was trimmed by 6 bases and V by 4 bases; bases with no gene match: 10. The CDR3 protein is CASSLPGLAFSGELFF. DNA for the CDR3: TGCGCCAGCAGCCTTCCGGGACTAGCATTCTCCGGGGAGCTGTTTTTT.

This sequence joins TRBV7-2 and TRBJ2-3, with 12 bases identical to TRBD2. The CDR3 extends over 17 amino acids. Germline lookup yields CDR1 SGHTA and CDR2 FQGNSA. Trimming at V came to 2 bases and at J to 3 bases, leaving 6 bases not matched to a gene. For the CDR3, the DNA is TGTGCCAGCAGCTTATGGGTACTAGCGGGAGGAACAGATACGCAGTATTTT. Protein: CASSLWVLAGGTDTQYF.

In DNA form, the CDR3 reads TGTGCCAGTAACGGAGGACAGGGATTCGCTCAACAGCCCCAGCATTTT. Translation: CASNGGQGFAQQPQHF. The chain is built from TRBV19 and TRBJ1-5, with 8 bases identical to TRBD1. V dropped 7 bases and J dropped 7; count of bases not matched to a gene: 15. The CDR3 consists of 16 residues. The germline CDR1 and CDR2 sequences are LNHDA and SQIVND (reference sequence). The full variable domain, rest sourced from reference TRBV19 and TRBJ1-5, is DGGITQSPKYLFRKEGQNVTLSCEQNLNHDAMYWYRQDPGQGLRLIYYSQIVNDFQKGDIAEGYSVSREKKESFPLTVTSAQKNPTAFYLCASNGGQGFAQQPQHFGDGTRLSIL.

This clone appeared a few times. At the DNA level, this CDR3 is encoded by other sequences in the same sample as well. The genes are TRBV5-6 and TRBJ1-2; no firm D call. The V gene lost 4 bases and the J gene lost 2 bases, with 12 bases spanning the gap. The CDR3 extends over 14 amino acids. CDR1 SGHDT and CDR2 YYEEEE come from the germline V gene. For the CDR3, the DNA is TGTGCCAGCAGCGGAGACCGGGGAAACTATGGCTACACCTTC. This sequence encodes CASSGDRGNYGYTF. Full variable domain (outside the CDR3, taken from reference TRBV5-6 and TRBJ1-2): DAGVTQSPTHLIKTRGQQVTLRCSPKSGHDTVSWYQQALGQGPQFIFQYYEEEERQRGNFPDRFSGHQFPNYSSELNVNALLLGDSALYLCASSGDRGNYGYTFGSGTRLTVV.

This clone has just a few counts. V usage is TRBV4-1 and J usage is TRBJ2-7; D remains ambiguous. The V gene's germline CDR1 is MGHRA and CDR2 YSYEKL. This CDR3 contains 14 residues. Trimming shortened V by 4 bases and J by 0 bases, and 10 bases separated the two germline ends. The CDR3 nucleotides read TGCGCCAGCAGCCCCATGCGGAACTCCTACGAGCAGTACTTC. Protein sequence: CASSPMRNSYEQYF.

The rearrangement uses TRBV29-1 and TRBJ1-4; the D is unclear. CDR3 length equals 15 residues. Germline-derived CDR1 and CDR2 are SQVTM and ANQGSEA. Trimming removed 5 bases at V and 0 bases at J, with 13 bases between. Written as DNA, the CDR3 is TGCAGCGTTCAGAGGACGGTTGCAACTAATGAAAAACTGTTTTTT. Its protein product is CSVQRTVATNEKLFF.

The rearrangement links TRBV6-6 to TRBJ1-5, with D possibly being TRBD1 (6 bases). Germline-derived CDR1 and CDR2 are MNHNY and SVGAGI (reference sequence). V was clipped by 6 bases and J by 2 bases, with 17 bases between them. The CDR3 is made up of 16 amino acids. DNA for the CDR3: TGTGCCAGCAGCGATCTTGCCAGGGGAGGCAATCAGCCCCAGCATTTT. It specifies CASSDLARGGNQPQHF.

This clone was seen just once. The V and J genes are TRBV7-9 and TRBJ2-1; 12 bases agree with TRBD2. CDR1 is SEHNR, CDR2 FQNEAQ, per germline (reference sequence). The CDR3 has 17 amino acids. The J segment lost 4 bases and the V segment lost 5 bases, leaving 9 bases of the junction unmatched. CDR3 residues: CASSQPDGLAGYNEQFF. The DNA of the CDR3 is TGTGCCAGCAGCCAACCAGACGGACTAGCGGGATACAATGAGCAGTTCTTC.

The chain is built from TRBV18 and TRBJ1-2; D is uncertain. This CDR3 contains 13 residues. Germline V lookup: CDR1 KGHSH, CDR2 LQKENI. Trimming took off 6 bases at V and 7 bases at J, with 15 bases between the two ends. CDR3 loop: CASSPPITGGYTF. DNA of the CDR3: TGTGCCAGCTCCCCCCCTATTACGGGTGGCTACACCTTC.

This clone was seen a handful of times. The rearrangement links TRBV27 to TRBJ2-2, with a possible D match to TRBD2 (6 bases). Between the trimmed V and J ends, which lost 2 bases and 8 bases, there was a span of 15 bases. The CDR3 is 15 amino acids. Germline assignment: CDR1 MNHEY and CDR2 SMNVEV (reference sequence). The CDR3 region has the DNA TGTGCCAGCAGTTTACAGGGACTTGGAGGGGGGGAGCTGTTTTTT. The encoded protein is CASSLQGLGGGELFF.

The CDR3 here is CASSEGKGPSEQYF. CDR3 bases: TGTGCCAGCAGTGAAGGGAAAGGACCCTCCGAGCAGTACTTC. This chain connects TRBV6-1 to TRBJ2-7; D is ambiguous. CDR3 length equals 14 residues. In germline, CDR1 is MNHNS, CDR2 SASEGT. V lost 1 base to trimming and J lost 6 bases, with 13 bases between them.

This sequence joins TRBV10-2 and TRBJ2-3; D perhaps matches TRBD1 (5 bases). The germline CDR1 and CDR2 sequences are WSHSY and SAAADI. The germline V and J ends were trimmed by 0 bases and 7 bases, with 14 bases remaining between them. The CDR3 runs 15 residues. The CDR3 region is CASSESWGSSNTQYF. CDR3 sequence (DNA): TGCGCCAGCAGTGAGTCTTGGGGCAGTTCAAATACGCAGTATTTT.

This chain uses TRBV6-1 with TRBJ2-7; weak D call: TRBD1 (6 bases). Between the trimmed V and J ends, which lost 6 bases and 5 bases, there was a span of 14 bases. There are 13 residues in the CDR3. Per germline, CDR1 MNHNS and CDR2 SASEGT. The chain's CDR3 is CASSGTWGNEQYF. The CDR3 coding sequence is TGTGCCAGCAGCGGGACATGGGGGAACGAGCAGTACTTC.

This chain links TRBV7-9 with TRBJ2-2; TRBD2 agrees at 15 bases. The CDR3 runs 18 residues. Trimming cost V 6 bases and J 1 base; bases outside gene matches: 6. Per the germline V gene, CDR1 is SEHNR and CDR2 is FQNEAQ (reference sequence). The CDR3: CASSKGLAGGQNTGELFF. The CDR3 DNA follows: TGTGCCAGCAGTAAGGGACTAGCGGGAGGCCAGAACACCGGGGAGCTGTTTTTT.

The rearrangement joins TRBV21-1 to TRBJ1-3; TRBD1, the D gene given by the table, was not confirmed from the DNA. TRBV21-1 is described as a pseudogene. The CDR3 extends over 14 amino acids. CDR3 loop: CARLKQGPGNTIYF. The CDR3 coding sequence is TGTGCCAGACTAAAACAGGGACCTGGAAACACCATATATTTT.

This chain uses TRBV4-1 with TRBJ1-6; D perhaps matches TRBD1 (5 bases). Trimming removed 0 bases at V and 2 bases at J, with 11 bases between. CDR3 length equals 17 residues. CDR1 and CDR2 (germline): MGHRA, YSYEKL. The CDR3 nucleotides read TGCGCCAGCAGCCAAGATCCCCAGGGCCCCTATAATTCACCCCTCCACTTT. Protein product: CASSQDPQGPYNSPLHF.

The chain uses TRBV5-6 and TRBJ2-3, with a weak D call TRBD2 (5 bases). CDR1 and CDR2 (germline): SGHDT, YYEEEE. V was trimmed by 0 bases and J by 2 bases, leaving 10 bases between them. CDR3 size: 15 residues. CDR3: CASSLGGPTTDTQYF. As DNA, the CDR3 is TGTGCCAGCAGCTTGGGCGGGCCTACCACAGATACGCAGTATTTT.

Only one count was recorded for this clone. The chain joins TRBV6-1 to TRBJ1-1, with D unclear. V gave up 2 bases and J gave up 6 bases, with 13 bases separating them. Germline CDR1 is MNHNS and CDR2 is SASEGT. This CDR3 region has 14 residues. In nucleotides, the CDR3 is TGTGCCAGCAGTGAAAGAGACCGAATCTCTGAAGCTTTCTTT. This translates into CASSERDRISEAFF.

This clone was picked up many times. The same CDR3 is also encoded by other DNA sequences in this sample. The chain recombines TRBV5-1 with TRBJ1-6; 7 positions match TRBD1. The V gene's germline CDR1 is SGHRS and CDR2 YFSETQ. CDR3 length equals 14 residues. The trim removed 4 bases at V and 7 bases at J, leaving 5 bases unmatched. This CDR3 reads CASSRTGGNSPLHF. The DNA of the CDR3 is TGCGCCAGCAGCCGGACAGGCGGGAATTCACCCCTCCACTTT.

This chain uses TRBV2 with TRBJ2-5; D call uncertain. Germline V CDR1 and CDR2: SNHLY, FYNNEI. CDR3 size: 15 residues. Trimming pared 2 bases from V and 5 bases from J, leaving 15 bases between. The CDR3 reads CASSETPLVQETQYF. CDR3 nucleotide sequence: TGTGCCAGCAGTGAAACCCCTCTAGTTCAGGAGACCCAGTACTTC.

The chain uses TRBV19 and TRBJ1-5; D unresolved. Trimming left V 7 bases short and J 0 bases short, with 7 bases between. Looked up from germline, CDR1 is LNHDA and CDR2 is SQIVND (reference sequence). This CDR3 has 13 residues. CDR3 loop: CASTTDSNQPQHF. As DNA, the CDR3 is TGTGCCAGTACCACGGATAGCAATCAGCCCCAGCATTTT.

J is TRBJ2-3 and V is TRBV19; 16 bases are shared with TRBD2. CDR3 length: 17 amino acids. Trimming took 5 bases from V and 4 from J; bases not matched to a gene: 6. CDR1 is LNHDA, CDR2 SQIVND, per germline (reference sequence). CDR3 sequence: CASSSGTSGRASDTQYF. CDR3 coding DNA: TGTGCCAGTAGTTCCGGGACTAGCGGGAGGGCGTCAGATACGCAGTATTTT. Full variable domain (rest looked up from reference TRBV19 and TRBJ2-3): DGGITQSPKYLFRKEGQNVTLSCEQNLNHDAMYWYRQDPGQGLRLIYYSQIVNDFQKGDIAEGYSVSREKKESFPLTVTSAQKNPTAFYLCASSSGTSGRASDTQYFGPGTRLTVL.

In the case of this clone: Other DNA variants within this sample encode the same CDR3. The chain joins TRBV5-1 to TRBJ1-1; 8 bases fit TRBD1. Germline trimming cut 3 bases from V and 2 bases from J; bases unmatched to any gene: 3. The CDR3 loop spans 14 amino acids. Germline lookup yields CDR1 SGHRS and CDR2 YFSETQ. The CDR3 nucleotides are TGCGCCAGCAGCTCACAGGGGGGTAACACTGAAGCTTTCTTT. Its protein product is CASSSQGGNTEAFF.

V is TRBV18 and J is TRBJ1-4, with D possibly being TRBD1 (6 bases). Trimming removed 5 bases from V and 3 bases from J, with 16 bases in between. The CDR3 is 16 residues long. Germline lookup yields CDR1 KGHSH and CDR2 LQKENI. As DNA, the CDR3 is TGTGCCAGCTCAAGACAGGCCCCTGCGGCTAATGAAAAACTGTTTTTT. It yields the protein CASSRQAPAANEKLFF.

The chain has TRBV19 and TRBJ2-7; 9 bases are a match to TRBD1. This CDR3 is built from 14 residues. CDR1 is LNHDA and CDR2 is SQIVND in the germline V gene (reference sequence). The V segment lost 4 bases and the J segment 4 bases; nucleotides outside the gene matches: 5. The CDR3 region has the DNA TGTGCCAGTAGTACGGAACAGGGGGCGTACGAGCAGTACTTC. Amino acids: CASSTEQGAYEQYF.